Listed here are 6 T cell receptor beta chains from one sample, sequenced in a study of response to subunit inactivated influenza vaccine. Using its own MiXCR run on the RT-PCR reads, TCRdb lists one record per CDR3 protein. The sample contains hundreds of thousands of distinct CDR3 sequences, less than 20% of which appear only once. Sequencing used PBMCs from blood, obtained 5 days after vaccination. These receptors came from a man aged 45-65 years who received an inactivated influenza vaccine.

This clonotype was observed a handful of times. The rearrangement uses TRBV30 and TRBJ2-1; TRBD2 matches at 7 bases. This CDR3 has 15 amino acids. The germline V gene encodes CDR1 GTSNPN and CDR2 SVGIG (reference sequence). The V segment lost 7 bases and the J segment 3 bases; nucleotides outside the gene matches: 12. The CDR3 nucleotides read TGTGCCTCCCTCATAAGGGAGGGCCGCTACAATGAGCAGTTCTTC. Translating gives CASLIREGRYNEQFF.

This clonotype appeared a few times. The gene calls are TRBV7-9 and TRBJ2-2; D is possibly TRBD1 or TRBD2 (5 bases each). Germline assignment: CDR1 SEHNR and CDR2 FQNEAQ (reference sequence). The V end was cut by 4 bases, the J end by 5 bases, with 11 bases between. The CDR3 runs to 14 residues. For the CDR3, the DNA is TGTGCCAGCAGCTCCGGGACGTCGACCGGGGAGCTGTTTTTT. Protein: CASSSGTSTGELFF. The complete variable domain, with remaining parts taken from reference TRBV7-9 and TRBJ2-2, reads DTGVSQNPRHKITKRGQNVTFRCDPISEHNRLYWYRQTLGQGPEFLTYFQNEAQLEKSRLLSDRFSAERPKGSFSTLEIQRTEQGDSAMYLCASSSGTSTGELFFGEGSRLTVL.

This clonotype has a handful of counts. The J gene is TRBJ2-1, the V gene TRBV7-3; TRBD2 agrees at 9 bases. With 5 bases clipped from V and 10 bases from J, the junction kept 9 bases outside the gene matches. The germline V gene has CDR1 SGHTA and CDR2 FQGTGA. This CDR3 region has 14 residues. In DNA, the CDR3 is TGTGCCAGCAGCAAAACCGGGACTAGCAAGGAGCAGTTCTTC. Translation gives CASSKTGTSKEQFF.

In this sample, this clonotype turned up a few times. The rearrangement joins TRBV11-2 to TRBJ2-2, with TRBD1 identical over 9 bases. J lost 7 bases, V lost 1 base, and 4 bases had no gene match. The CDR3 totals 15 residues. Per the germline V gene, CDR1 is SGHAT and CDR2 is FQNNGV. CDR3 DNA sequence: TGTGCCAGCAGCTTAGTTGTGACAGGGGGCGGGGAGCTGTTTTTT. Amino acid sequence: CASSLVVTGGGELFF.

This clonotype has a count of ten or more. This chain links TRBV21-1 with TRBJ2-7; the table gives TRBD1 as D, unverified against the DNA. TRBV21-1 is reported as a pseudogene. This CDR3 is built from 14 residues. The DNA for the CDR3 is TGTGCCAGCAGAGACAGGGGATGGTACTACGAGCAGTACTTC. It yields the protein CASRDRGWYYEQYF.

This rearrangement joins TRBV3-1 to TRBJ2-1, with 13 bases fitting TRBD2. Germline CDR1 is LGHDT and CDR2 is YNNKEL (reference sequence). The CDR3 is made up of 18 amino acids. V was clipped by 5 bases and J by 7 bases; unmatched bases: 14. The DNA for the CDR3 is TGTGCCAGCAGCGTTCCGGGACTAGCGGGAAGAGGGCGGAATGAGCAGTTCTTC. This translates into CASSVPGLAGRGRNEQFF.